A single sample is the source of the 9 T cell receptor beta chains below, sequenced in a study of T cells in Graves' hyperthyroidism and ophthalmopathy. The investigators amplified TCR beta CDR3 regions from RNA transcripts. In the first-round RT-PCR of the TCR CDR3, the HTBI primer set was used. MiXCR, applied by TCRdb to the multiplex PCR reads, yields one record per CDR3 protein. The sample has about 700,000 distinct CDR3 sequences, 14% seen once. Sequences were obtained from blood. Source of these receptors: a woman between 18 and 29 years old with Graves' hyperthyroidism.

The chain is built from TRBV6-1 and TRBJ2-7; 9 nucleotides line up with TRBD1. Germline-derived CDR1 and CDR2 are MNHNS and SASEGT. V shed 6 bases, J shed 3 bases, and the junction held 9 bases outside the gene matches. The CDR3 loop spans 15 amino acids. CDR3 DNA: TGTGCCAGCAGAATCGGACAGGGGAGCTTCTACGAGCAGTACTTC. It yields the protein CASRIGQGSFYEQYF.

This clonotype was observed many times. CDR3 in amino acids: CAWSERETTYEQYF. The DNA for the CDR3 is TGTGCCTGGAGTGAGCGGGAGACGACCTACGAGCAGTACTTC. This chain uses TRBV30 with TRBJ2-7; 8 bases match TRBD2. V lost 1 base, J lost 2 bases, and 4 bases stayed unmatched. The CDR3 runs 14 residues. Germline-derived CDR1 and CDR2 are GTSNPN and SVGIG (reference sequence). The entire variable domain, with the rest obtained from reference TRBV30 and TRBJ2-7, is as follows: SQTIHQWPATLVQPVGSPLSLECTVEGTSNPNLYWYRQAAGRGLQLLFYSVGIGQISSEVPQNLSASRPQDRQFILSSKKLLLSDSGFYLCAWSERETTYEQYFGPGTRLTVT.

This clonotype was detected ten times or more. The chain employs TRBV13 and TRBJ2-3; D remains ambiguous. The germline gives CDR1 PRHDT, CDR2 FYEKMQ (reference sequence). The CDR3 runs 13 residues. Trimming stripped 1 base from V and 6 bases from J, with 8 bases between. This CDR3 reads CASSLEREDTQYF. CDR3 sequence (DNA): TGTGCCAGCAGCTTAGAACGAGAGGATACGCAGTATTTT.

This clonotype was detected a few times. This chain uses TRBV7-9 with TRBJ2-7, with 7 positions matching TRBD1. The CDR3 has 16 residues. CDR1 is SEHNR, CDR2 FQNEAQ, per germline (reference sequence). V dropped 5 bases and J dropped 0; count of bases not matched to a gene: 10. CDR3 nucleotides: TGTGCCAGCAGCCCCATGGGGACAGCCAGCTCCTACGAGCAGTACTTC. It translates to CASSPMGTASSYEQYF.

The rearrangement joins TRBV30 to TRBJ1-5; 7 bases line up with TRBD1. J lost 7 bases, V lost 3 bases, and 12 bases had no gene match. The germline V gene has CDR1 GTSNPN and CDR2 SVGIG (reference sequence). The CDR3 has 15 amino acids. The CDR3 loop is CAWSAGQVLGQPQHF. CDR3 coding DNA: TGTGCCTGGAGCGCTGGACAGGTTCTAGGACAGCCCCAGCATTTT.

Concerning this clonotype itself: One junction end does not reproduce the germline sequence, and a read error may be involved. This chain uses TRBV27 with TRBJ2-7, with 8 bases lining up with TRBD1. The CDR3 sequence is 14 residues long. Germline assignment: CDR1 MNHEY and CDR2 SMNVEV (reference sequence). CDR3 protein: CASSLGDRFDEQYF. The CDR3 DNA reads TGTGCCAGCAGTTTAGGGGACAGGTTCGACGAGCAGTACTTT.

This clonotype was recorded many times. CDR3 amino acids: CASSEGSGLDADTEAFF. In DNA, the CDR3 is TGTGCCAGCAGCGAGGGTTCCGGACTAGATGCGGACACTGAAGCTTTCTTT. This chain links TRBV7-9 with TRBJ1-1; no reliable D call. CDR3 length: 17 residues. The germline V and J ends were trimmed by 5 bases and 3 bases, with 22 bases remaining between them. CDR1 is SEHNR and CDR2 is FQNEAQ in the germline V gene (reference sequence).

The genes are TRBV27 and TRBJ1-1, with 8 nucleotides matching TRBD1. CDR1 is MNHEY, CDR2 SMNVEV, per germline (reference sequence). The V gene end was trimmed by 8 bases and the J gene end by 7 bases; junction bases not matched to a gene: 12. The CDR3 runs to 14 residues. The DNA for the CDR3 is TGTGCCAGCCGTGATGGGGCAGGGGGCCGTGAAGCTTTCTTT. Translating gives CASRDGAGGREAFF.

This clonotype was seen ten or more times. V usage is TRBV6-1 and J usage is TRBJ2-1, with D maybe TRBD1 (5 bases). V dropped 6 bases and J dropped 6 bases, with 18 bases sitting between them. This CDR3 has 15 amino acids. The germline V gene has CDR1 MNHNS and CDR2 SASEGT. The DNA of the CDR3 is TGTGCCAGCAGCTGGACACTTACAACGGGCAATGAGCAGTTCTTC. It specifies CASSWTLTTGNEQFF.